The present entry profiles one T cell receptor beta chain with its context. Trimming shortened V by 3 bases and J by 6 bases, and 10 bases separated the two germline ends. This CDR3 is 13 amino acids long. The V gene's germline CDR1 is KGHSH and CDR2 LQKENI. The data derive from a study of blood T cell repertoires in COVID-19. Profiling relied on immunoSEQ multiplex PCR, and the TCRdb table lists in-frame clones only, not all of them. The table records 250,000 to 300,000 clones, 89% of them present only once. The J gene is TRBJ2-3, the V gene TRBV18; D not resolved. The TCR originated in a woman aged 40 to 50 who had recovered from COVID-19. The sequencing input was peripheral blood. The CDR3 bases are TGTGCCAGCTCACCGCAACCGCGGGATACGCAGTATTTT. It is translated as CASSPQPRDTQYF. Full variable domain (outside the CDR3, taken from reference TRBV18 and TRBJ2-3): NAGVMQNPRHLVRRRGQEARLRCSPMKGHSHVYWYRQLPEEGLKFMVYLQKENIIDESGMPKERFSAEFPKEGPSILRIQQVVRGDSAAYFCASSPQPRDTQYFGPGTRLTVL.